One and the same sample provided the 3 T cell receptor beta chains below, sequenced in a study of T-cell reconstitution after alpha-beta-depleted transplantation in children. Unique molecular identifiers were used in preparing the TCRbeta library. TCRdb re-analysed the PCR reads in MiXCR, keeping a single row per CDR3 protein. The sample records just over 950,000 distinct CDR3 sequences, roughly 29% being singletons. The material was PBMCs, mostly from graft donor cells, obtained 360 days after TCRalphabeta/CD19-depleted stem cell transplant. The receptors originated from a boy under three years old who had a stem cell transplant for SCID, so the T cells may come from the graft donor.

The V call is TRBV2, the J call TRBJ2-5; TRBD2 might be the D (6 bases). Looked up from germline, CDR1 is SNHLY and CDR2 is FYNNEI. The CDR3 loop spans 16 amino acids. Trimming took off 5 bases at V and 3 bases at J, with 19 bases between the two ends. The CDR3, as DNA: TGTGCCAGCAGTCCTTCTAGGGGACCGGGAGAAGAGACCCAGTACTTC. This translates into CASSPSRGPGEETQYF.

This clonotype has a handful of counts. This chain joins TRBV7-2 and TRBJ2-2, with no clear D. The germline gives CDR1 SGHTA, CDR2 FQGNSA. Trimming removed 1 base from V and 0 bases from J, with 6 bases in between. The CDR3 runs 15 residues. The CDR3 nucleotides are TGTGCCAGCAGCTTAGGCCTTTCGAACACCGGGGAGCTGTTTTTT. Translation gives CASSLGLSNTGELFF. Combining the CDR3 with reference TRBV7-2 and TRBJ2-2 gives the whole variable domain GAGVSQSPSNKVTEKGKDVELRCDPISGHTALYWYRQSLGQGLEFLIYFQGNSAPDKSGLPSDRFSAERTGGSVSTLTIQRTQQEDSAVYLCASSLGLSNTGELFFGEGSRLTVL.

This chain uses TRBV7-9 with TRBJ2-1; D unclear. Germline lookup yields CDR1 SEHNR and CDR2 FQNEAQ (reference sequence). The CDR3 is made up of 16 amino acids. V lost 7 bases, J lost 0 bases, and 16 bases lay in between. The CDR3 loop is CASTPKVRSSYNEQFF. The CDR3 DNA reads as TGTGCCAGCACCCCAAAGGTCCGTAGCTCCTACAATGAGCAGTTCTTC.